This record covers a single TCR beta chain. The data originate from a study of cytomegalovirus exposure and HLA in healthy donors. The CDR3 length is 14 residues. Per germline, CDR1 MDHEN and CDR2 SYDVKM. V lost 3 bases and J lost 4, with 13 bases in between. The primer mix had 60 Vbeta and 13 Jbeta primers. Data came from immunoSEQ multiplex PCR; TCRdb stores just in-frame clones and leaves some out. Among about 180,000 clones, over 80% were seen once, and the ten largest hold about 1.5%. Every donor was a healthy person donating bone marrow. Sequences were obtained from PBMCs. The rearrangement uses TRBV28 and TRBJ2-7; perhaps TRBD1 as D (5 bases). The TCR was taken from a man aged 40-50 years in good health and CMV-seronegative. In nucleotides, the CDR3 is TGTGCCAGCAGTTTGGAGCTAGGGGCTTACGAGCAGTACTTC. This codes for CASSLELGAYEQYF.